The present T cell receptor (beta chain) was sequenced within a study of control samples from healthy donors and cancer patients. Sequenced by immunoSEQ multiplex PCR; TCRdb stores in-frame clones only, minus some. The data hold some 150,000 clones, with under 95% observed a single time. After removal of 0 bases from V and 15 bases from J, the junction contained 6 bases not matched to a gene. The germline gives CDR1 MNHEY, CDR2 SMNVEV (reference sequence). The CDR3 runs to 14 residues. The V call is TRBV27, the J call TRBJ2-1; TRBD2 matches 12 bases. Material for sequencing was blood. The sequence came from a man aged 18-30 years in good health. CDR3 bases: TGTGCCAGCAGTTTATCGTCACTAGCGGGGGGTTGGTTCTTC. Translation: CASSLSSLAGGWFF.